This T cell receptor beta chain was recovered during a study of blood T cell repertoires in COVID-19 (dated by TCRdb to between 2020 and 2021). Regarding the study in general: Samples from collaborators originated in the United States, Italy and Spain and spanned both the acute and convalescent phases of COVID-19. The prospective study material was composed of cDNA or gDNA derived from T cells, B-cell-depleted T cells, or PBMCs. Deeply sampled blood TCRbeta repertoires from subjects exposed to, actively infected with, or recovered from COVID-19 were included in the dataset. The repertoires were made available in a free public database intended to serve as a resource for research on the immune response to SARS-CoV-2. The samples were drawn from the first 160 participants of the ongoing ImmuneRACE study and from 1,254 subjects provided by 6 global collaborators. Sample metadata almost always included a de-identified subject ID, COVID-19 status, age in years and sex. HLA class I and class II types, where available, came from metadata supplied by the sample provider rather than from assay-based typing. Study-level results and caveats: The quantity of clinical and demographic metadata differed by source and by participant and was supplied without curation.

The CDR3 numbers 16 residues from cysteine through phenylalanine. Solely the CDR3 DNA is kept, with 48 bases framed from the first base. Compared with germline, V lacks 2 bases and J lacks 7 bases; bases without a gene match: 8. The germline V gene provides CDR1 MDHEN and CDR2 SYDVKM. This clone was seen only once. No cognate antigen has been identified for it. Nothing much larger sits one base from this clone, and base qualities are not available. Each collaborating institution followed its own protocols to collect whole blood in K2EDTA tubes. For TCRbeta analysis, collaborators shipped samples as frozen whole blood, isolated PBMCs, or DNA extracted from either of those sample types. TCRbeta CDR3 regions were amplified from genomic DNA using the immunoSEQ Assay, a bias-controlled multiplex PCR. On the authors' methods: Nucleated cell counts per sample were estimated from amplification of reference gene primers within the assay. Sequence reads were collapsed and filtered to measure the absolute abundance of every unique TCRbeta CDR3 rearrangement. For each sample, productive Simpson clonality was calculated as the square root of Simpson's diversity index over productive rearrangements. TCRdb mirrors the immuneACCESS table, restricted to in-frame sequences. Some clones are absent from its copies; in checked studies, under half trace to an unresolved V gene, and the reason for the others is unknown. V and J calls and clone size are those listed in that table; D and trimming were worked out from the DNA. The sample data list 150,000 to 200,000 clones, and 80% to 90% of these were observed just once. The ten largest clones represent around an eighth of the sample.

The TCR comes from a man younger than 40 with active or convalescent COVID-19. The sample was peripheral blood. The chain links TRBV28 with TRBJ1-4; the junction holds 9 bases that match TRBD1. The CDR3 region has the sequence CASSLPGTGSLEKLFF. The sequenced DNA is TGTGCCAGCAGTTTACCAGGGACAGGGAGTCTTGAAAAACTGTTTTTT.